This TCR beta chain was sequenced for a study of T cell responses to AZD1222 COVID-19 vaccine. Assay: immunoSEQ multiplex PCR; the TCRdb copy retains only in-frame clones and omits some. The sample lists some 130,000 clones, 75% to 90% occurring once. Study-wide findings and caveats: Unmutated variant regions are reportedly the target of nearly half of TCRs that are spike-specific. It was only 6 or 7 AZD1222 recipients who were seropositive at baseline. Females made up more of the donors, who were largely white British, and clonal diversity may have come out too low. Vaccine-associated CD4 TCRs spanned spike, dominant at 160-218 and 743-854.

Details on this clone: Its matching antigen is unknown.

The sample was peripheral blood, taken on day 0 of AZD1222 vaccination. The TCR originated in an adult in good health.

This chain's CDR3 is CASSWAGTASSGNTIYF. In DNA form, the CDR3 reads TGTGCCAGCAGCTGGGCCGGGACAGCCTCTTCTGGAAACACCATATATTTT. This chain joins TRBV5-6 and TRBJ1-3, with 7 bases identical to TRBD1. This CDR3 is built from 17 residues. Germline CDR1 reads SGHDT; CDR2 reads YYEEEE. The V gene end was trimmed by 3 bases and the J gene end by 1 base; junction bases not matched to a gene: 10.